The clone carrying this T cell receptor (beta chain) was seen once. Sequenced by immunoSEQ multiplex PCR; TCRdb stores in-frame clones only, minus some. The sample consists of 75,000 to 100,000 clones, 70% to 90% of them appearing once. This sample is drawn from a study of blood T cell repertoires in COVID-19. Trimming removed 3 bases from V and 2 bases from J; junction bases left unmatched: 5. Germline V gene sequence: CDR1 SGHRS, CDR2 YFSETQ. The CDR3 contains 14 residues. Sequencing was done on a sample of peripheral blood. The chain recombines TRBV5-1 with TRBJ2-7; 7 bases are a match to TRBD1. The receptor comes from a human donor in a cohort sampled during active COVID-19. CDR3 nucleotides: TGCGCCAGCAGCTCCCAGGGGGTTACCTACGAGCAGTACTTC. This translates into CASSSQGVTYEQYF.